Below are 11 T cell receptor beta chains sequenced from a single sample in a study of blood T cells in healthy people across ages (dated by TCRdb to between 2014 and 2016). Library construction relied on 5' RACE. The run used an Illumina HiSeq 2500. A second PCR of roughly 6 to 11 cycles was run with a J-beta primer mix and a sample-barcoded 5' primer. The raw public data were reprocessed by TCRdb itself: fastp quality trimming at Q25, MiXCR clonotype calling, in-frame beta chains only. Every distinct CDR3 protein forms one entry, paired with its most common genes and DNA. This sample holds around 1,500,000 distinct CDR3 sequences; roughly 45% were observed only once. 7% to 9.5% of the sample is in the top ten clones. The sequencing input was blood. These receptors were taken from a woman aged 18-29 years in good health.

A few counts support this clonotype. The chain uses TRBV5-1 and TRBJ2-7; D remains ambiguous. The closer fit of TRBJ2-5 to the DNA end suggests the J call may be wrong. Germline assignment: CDR1 SGHRS and CDR2 YFSETQ. The CDR3 loop spans 13 amino acids. CDR3 nucleotides: TGCGCCAGCAGAAGCGCTCTCACAGAGACCCAGTACTTC. Translation: CASRSALTETQYF.

The rearrangement links TRBV6-5 to TRBJ1-2, with 8 bases that match TRBD1. V lost 0 bases to trimming and J lost 7 bases; unmatched junction nucleotides: 16. The CDR3 has 18 residues. Germline V gives CDR1 MNHEY, CDR2 SVGAGI. Here the CDR3 reads CASSYSGGAGGGHGGYTF. The CDR3 DNA sequence: TGTGCCAGCAGTTACTCTGGGGGCGCAGGGGGCGGGCATGGTGGCTACACCTTC.

The chain has TRBV27 and TRBJ1-3; D is unresolved. Trimming left V 5 bases short and J 3 bases short, with 5 bases between. In germline, CDR1 is MNHEY, CDR2 SMNVEV (reference sequence). The CDR3 covers 12 residues. CDR3 amino acids: CASSSHGNTIYF. As DNA, the CDR3 is TGTGCCAGCAGTAGCCATGGAAACACCATATATTTT.

In its sample, this clonotype was seen many times. The rearrangement links TRBV10-3 to TRBJ2-5; D perhaps matches TRBD2 (5 bases). Trimming took off 10 bases at V and 2 bases at J, with 8 bases between the two ends. This CDR3 has 11 amino acids. The germline V gene has CDR1 ENHRY and CDR2 SYGVKD. The CDR3 region has the DNA TGTGCCACCGGGATTCAAGAGACCCAGTACTTC. Its translation: CATGIQETQYF.

The V call is TRBV12-3 or TRBV12-4, the J call TRBJ2-6; D might be TRBD2 (5 bases). Trimming cost V 0 bases and J 5 bases, with 17 bases left between them. The CDR3 runs 18 residues. CDR3 sequence (DNA): TGTGCCAGCAGTTTAGCCCCAGAGGGATACGACTGGGCCAACGTCCTGACTTTC. Encoded protein: CASSLAPEGYDWANVLTF.

This clonotype was seen a few times. The rearrangement uses TRBV2 and TRBJ2-6, with TRBD1 identical over 8 bases. This CDR3 is 18 amino acids long. The germline gives CDR1 SNHLY, CDR2 FYNNEI. The ends lost 6 bases at V and 2 bases at J; junction bases unmatched: 12. CDR3 in DNA: TGTGCCAGCAGCGGTAGAGGGACAGGTAAAGCTGGGGCCAACGTCCTGACTTTC. It is translated as CASSGRGTGKAGANVLTF.

The rearrangement links TRBV12-3 or TRBV12-4 to TRBJ2-7; 11 positions match TRBD2. The junction had 9 bases not matched to a gene; V was cut back by 8 bases and J by 0 bases. The CDR3 length is 16 residues. The CDR3 DNA reads TGTGCCAGCCAAGGCTCTAGCGGGAGGCACTCCTACGAGCAGTACTTC. This translates into CASQGSSGRHSYEQYF.

A few counts support this clonotype. This chain connects TRBV5-1 to TRBJ1-1; D is ambiguous. Germline V CDR1 and CDR2: SGHRS, YFSETQ. Trimming took off 2 bases at V and 0 bases at J, with 8 bases between the two ends. The CDR3 is made up of 14 amino acids. DNA of the CDR3: TGCGCCAGCAGCTTAGACGTAATGAACACTGAAGCTTTCTTT. This gives the protein CASSLDVMNTEAFF.

To note about this clonotype: The junction shows a germline mismatch at one end, possibly a read error. The chain carries TRBV12-3 or TRBV12-4 and TRBJ2-3; perhaps D is TRBD1 or TRBD2 (5 bases each). This CDR3 has 16 residues. In nucleotides, the CDR3 is TGTGTCAGCAGTTTGGCCGGGACGACTAGCACAGATACGCAGTATTTT. It is translated as CVSSLAGTTSTDTQYF.

This sequence joins TRBV20-1 and TRBJ1-5; unclear D gene. This CDR3 comprises 16 residues. Germline V gene sequence: CDR1 DFQATT, CDR2 SNEGSKA (reference sequence). Trimming cost V 0 bases and J 1 base, with 13 bases left between them. The DNA for the CDR3 is TGCAGTGCTAGAGAAAGCGGCTTACTAAGCAATCAGCCCCAGCATTTT. It is translated as CSARESGLLSNQPQHF.

The chain recombines TRBV2 with TRBJ1-2; D is undetermined. V was pared by 1 base and J by 6 bases, with 6 bases between. The length of the CDR3 is 12 residues. Germline CDR1 reads SNHLY; CDR2 reads FYNNEI. The CDR3 is CASSEGTDGYTF. The CDR3 DNA reads as TGTGCCAGCAGTGAAGGTACAGATGGCTACACCTTC.